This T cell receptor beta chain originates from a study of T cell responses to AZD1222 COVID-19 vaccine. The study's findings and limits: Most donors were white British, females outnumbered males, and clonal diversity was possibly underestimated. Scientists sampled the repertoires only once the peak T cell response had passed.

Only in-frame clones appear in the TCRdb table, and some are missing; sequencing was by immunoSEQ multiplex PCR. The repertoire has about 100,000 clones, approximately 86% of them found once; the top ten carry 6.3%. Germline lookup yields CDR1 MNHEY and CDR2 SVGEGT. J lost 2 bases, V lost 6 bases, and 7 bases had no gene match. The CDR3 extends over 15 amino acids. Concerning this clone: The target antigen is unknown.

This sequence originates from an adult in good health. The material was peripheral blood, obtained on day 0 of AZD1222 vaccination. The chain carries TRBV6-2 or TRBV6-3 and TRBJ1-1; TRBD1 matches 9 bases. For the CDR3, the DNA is TGTGCCAGCAGCGCCCACAGGGGGCAAAACACTGAAGCTTTCTTT. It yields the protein CASSAHRGQNTEAFF.